This TCR beta chain was identified during a study of blood T cell repertoires in COVID-19. In the study overall: Acute and convalescent COVID-19 specimens originated in the United States, Italy and Spain.

With 1 base removed from V and 1 base from J, the gap between germline ends came to 10 bases. The CDR3 is 15 residues long. Germline V lookup: CDR1 LGHDT, CDR2 YNNKEL (reference sequence). Produced via immunoSEQ multiplex PCR; TCRdb's table is partial and in-frame only. Of fewer than 350,000 clones in the sample, 87% are singletons; the top ten hold about 6%. The chain is built from TRBV3-1 (or the pseudogene TRBV3-2) and TRBJ1-1; D is unclear. Sequenced input: PBMCs or T cells enriched from blood (not recorded which). This sequence originates from a woman aged 40 to 50 who had recovered from COVID-19. The CDR3 is CASSQGQTANTEAFF. For the CDR3, the DNA is TGTGCCAGCAGCCAAGGCCAAACAGCGAACACTGAAGCTTTCTTT.